This TCR beta chain was recorded in a study of control samples from healthy donors and cancer patients. The junction had 8 bases not matched to a gene; V was cut back by 1 base and J by 0 bases. Germline CDR1 SGHTA, CDR2 FQGNSA. The CDR3 totals 17 residues. The method was immunoSEQ multiplex PCR; TCRdb's version includes in-frame clones alone and lacks a portion of them. The data contain around 100,000 clones, roughly 87% of them singletons. V and J are TRBV7-2 and TRBJ1-2, with 7 bases that match TRBD1. The TCR sequence derives from a woman aged 45-59 years in good health. The sample comprised blood. CDR3 loop: CASSLVYSGTANYGYTF. CDR3 nucleotide sequence: TGTGCCAGCAGCTTAGTCTATTCCGGGACAGCTAACTATGGCTACACCTTC.